Described below is a single T cell receptor beta chain sequence and its context. The repertoire was sequenced with immunoSEQ multiplex PCR; TCRdb's copy has only in-frame clones and lacks some. The sample has approximately 440,000 clones, less than 95% seen once; the top ten hold approximately 0.55%. This sample is part of a study of blood T cell repertoires in COVID-19. The germline CDR1 and CDR2 sequences are GTSNPN and SVGIG (reference sequence). The V end was cut by 4 bases, the J end by 4 bases, with 13 bases between. The CDR3 spans 13 residues. The sequence came from a man aged 18 to 29 who had recovered from COVID-19. The rearrangement uses TRBV30 and TRBJ1-2, with a tentative D call TRBD1 (6 bases). The specimen was PBMCs or T cells enriched from blood (not recorded which). CDR3 bases: TGTGCCTGGACCTCGGGGGGCTTCTATGGCTACACCTTC. Protein product: CAWTSGGFYGYTF. Combining the CDR3 with reference TRBV30 and TRBJ1-2 gives the whole variable domain SQTIHQWPATLVQPVGSPLSLECTVEGTSNPNLYWYRQAAGRGLQLLFYSVGIGQISSEVPQNLSASRPQDRQFILSSKKLLLSDSGFYLCAWTSGGFYGYTFGSGTRLTVV.